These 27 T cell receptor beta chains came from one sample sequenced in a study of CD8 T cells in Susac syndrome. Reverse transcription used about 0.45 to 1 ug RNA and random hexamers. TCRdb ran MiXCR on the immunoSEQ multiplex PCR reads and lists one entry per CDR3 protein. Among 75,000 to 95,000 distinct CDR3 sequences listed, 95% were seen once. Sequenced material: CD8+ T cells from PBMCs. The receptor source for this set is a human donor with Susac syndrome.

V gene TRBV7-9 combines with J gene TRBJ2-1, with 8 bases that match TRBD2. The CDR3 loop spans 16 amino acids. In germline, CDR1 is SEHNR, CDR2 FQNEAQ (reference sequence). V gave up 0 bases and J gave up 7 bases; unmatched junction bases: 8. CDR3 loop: CASSLARSASGNEQFF. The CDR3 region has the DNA TGTGCCAGCAGCTTAGCTCGATCGGCTAGCGGGAATGAGCAGTTCTTC.

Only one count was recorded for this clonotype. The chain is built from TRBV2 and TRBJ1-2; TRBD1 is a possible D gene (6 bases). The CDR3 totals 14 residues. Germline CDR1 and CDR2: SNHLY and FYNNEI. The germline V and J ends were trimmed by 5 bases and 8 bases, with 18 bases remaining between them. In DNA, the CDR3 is TGTGCCAGCAGTAGGACAGCCGGAGTGGAGGGCTACACCTTC. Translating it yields CASSRTAGVEGYTF.

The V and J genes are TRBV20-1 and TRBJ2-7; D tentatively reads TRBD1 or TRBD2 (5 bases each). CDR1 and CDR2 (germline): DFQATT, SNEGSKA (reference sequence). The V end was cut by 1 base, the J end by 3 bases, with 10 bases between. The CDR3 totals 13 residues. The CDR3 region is CSARGGSNYEQYF. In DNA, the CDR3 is TGCAGTGCTAGAGGGGGGAGCAACTACGAGCAGTACTTC.

The CDR3 here is CASSIGGILSNEQFF. CDR3 sequence (DNA): TGTGCCAGTAGTATAGGTGGGATTCTCTCCAATGAGCAGTTCTTC. V is TRBV19 and J is TRBJ2-1; D is unresolved. The germline CDR1 and CDR2 sequences are LNHDA and SQIVND (reference sequence). The CDR3 covers 15 residues. With 1 base removed from V and 6 bases from J, the gap between germline ends came to 13 bases.

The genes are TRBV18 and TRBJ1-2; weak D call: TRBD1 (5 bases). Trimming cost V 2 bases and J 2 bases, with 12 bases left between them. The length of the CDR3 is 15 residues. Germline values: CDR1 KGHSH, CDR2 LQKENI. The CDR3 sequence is CASSPGGVSNYGYTF. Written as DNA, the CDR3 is TGTGCCAGCTCACCAGGAGGGGTATCGAACTATGGCTACACCTTC.

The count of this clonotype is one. The CDR3: CASRTPAGTHGYTF. CDR3 nucleotides: TGTGCCAGCAGGACACCAGCAGGGACCCACGGCTACACCTTC. This chain connects TRBV9 to TRBJ1-2, with TRBD1 as a possible D gene (5 bases). V was cut by 5 bases and J by 8 bases, with 19 bases left in between. In germline, CDR1 is SGDLS, CDR2 YYNGEE. The CDR3 covers 14 residues.

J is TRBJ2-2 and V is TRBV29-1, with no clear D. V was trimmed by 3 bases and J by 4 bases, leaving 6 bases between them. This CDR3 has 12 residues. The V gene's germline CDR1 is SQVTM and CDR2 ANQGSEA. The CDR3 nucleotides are TGCAGCGTTGACCAGATCACCGGGGAGCTGTTTTTT. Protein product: CSVDQITGELFF.

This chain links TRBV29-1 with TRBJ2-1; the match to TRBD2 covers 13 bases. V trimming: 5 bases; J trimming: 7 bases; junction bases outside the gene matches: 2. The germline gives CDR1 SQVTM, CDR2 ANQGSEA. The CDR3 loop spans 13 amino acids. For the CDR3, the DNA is TGCAGCGTTCCGGGACTAGCGGGAAATGAGCAGTTCTTC. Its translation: CSVPGLAGNEQFF.

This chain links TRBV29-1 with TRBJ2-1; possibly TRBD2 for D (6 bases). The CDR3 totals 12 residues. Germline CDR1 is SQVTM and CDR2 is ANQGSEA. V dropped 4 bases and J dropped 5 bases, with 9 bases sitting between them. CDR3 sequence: CSVVGGDNEQFF. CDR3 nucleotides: TGCAGCGTTGTTGGCGGGGACAATGAGCAGTTCTTC.

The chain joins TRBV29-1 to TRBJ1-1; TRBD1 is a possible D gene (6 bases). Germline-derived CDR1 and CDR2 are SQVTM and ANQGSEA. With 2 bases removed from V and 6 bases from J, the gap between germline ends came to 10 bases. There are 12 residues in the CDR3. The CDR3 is CSVEKGGAEAFF. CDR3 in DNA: TGCAGCGTTGAAAAAGGGGGGGCTGAAGCTTTCTTT.

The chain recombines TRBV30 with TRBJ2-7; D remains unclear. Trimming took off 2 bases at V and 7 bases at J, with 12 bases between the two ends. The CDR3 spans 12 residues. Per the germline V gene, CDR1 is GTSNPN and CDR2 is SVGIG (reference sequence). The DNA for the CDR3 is TGTGCCTGGAGTTCCCATTCTCGAGAGCAGTACTTC. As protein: CAWSSHSREQYF.

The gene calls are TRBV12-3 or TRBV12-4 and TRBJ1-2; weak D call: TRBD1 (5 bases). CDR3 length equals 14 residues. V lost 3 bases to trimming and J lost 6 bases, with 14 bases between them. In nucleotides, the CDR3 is TGTGCCAGCAGTTTCGGGACCTCGCCCCATGGCTACACCTTC. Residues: CASSFGTSPHGYTF.

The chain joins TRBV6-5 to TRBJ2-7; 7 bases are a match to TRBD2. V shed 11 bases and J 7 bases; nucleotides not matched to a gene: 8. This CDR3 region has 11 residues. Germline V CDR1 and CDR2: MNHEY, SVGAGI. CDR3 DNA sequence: TGTGCCGCTGGGACTACCTTAGAGCAGTACTTC. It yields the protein CAAGTTLEQYF.

CDR3: CAWTDGGNTEAFF. In DNA form, the CDR3 reads TGTGCCTGGACCGACGGGGGGAACACTGAAGCTTTCTTT. The V gene is TRBV30, the J gene TRBJ1-1; D perhaps matches TRBD1 (5 bases). Between the trimmed V and J ends, which lost 4 bases and 1 base, there was a span of 10 bases. Germline assignment: CDR1 GTSNPN and CDR2 SVGIG (reference sequence). The CDR3 is 13 residues long.

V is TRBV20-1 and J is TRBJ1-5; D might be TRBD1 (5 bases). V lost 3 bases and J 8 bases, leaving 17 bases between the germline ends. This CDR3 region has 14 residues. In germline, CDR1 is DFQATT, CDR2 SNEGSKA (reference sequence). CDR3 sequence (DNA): TGCAGTGCTAGGGGGACGGTCAGGCAGGAGCCCCAGCATTTT. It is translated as CSARGTVRQEPQHF.

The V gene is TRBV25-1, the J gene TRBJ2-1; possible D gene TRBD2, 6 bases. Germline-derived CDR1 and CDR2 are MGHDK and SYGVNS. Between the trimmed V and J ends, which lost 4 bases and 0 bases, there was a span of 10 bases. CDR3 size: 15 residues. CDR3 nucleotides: TGTGCCAGCAGTGGCGGGATGGGCTCCTACAATGAGCAGTTCTTC. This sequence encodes CASSGGMGSYNEQFF.

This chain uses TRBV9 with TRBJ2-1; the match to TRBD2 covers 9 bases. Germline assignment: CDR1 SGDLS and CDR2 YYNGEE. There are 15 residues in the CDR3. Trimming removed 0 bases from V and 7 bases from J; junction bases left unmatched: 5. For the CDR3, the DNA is TGTGCCAGCAGCGTAGTTAGCGGGAGCACGAATGAGCAGTTCTTC. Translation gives CASSVVSGSTNEQFF.

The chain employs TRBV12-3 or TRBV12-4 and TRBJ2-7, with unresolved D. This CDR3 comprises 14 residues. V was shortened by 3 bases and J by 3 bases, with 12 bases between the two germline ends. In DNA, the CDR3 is TGTGCCAGCAGTTTGTTCGGCGGAGTCTACGAGCAGTACTTC. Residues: CASSLFGGVYEQYF.

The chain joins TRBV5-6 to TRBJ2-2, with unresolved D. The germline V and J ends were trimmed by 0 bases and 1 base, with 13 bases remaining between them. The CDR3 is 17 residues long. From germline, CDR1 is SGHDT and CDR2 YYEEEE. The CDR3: CASSLAQLTLNTGELFF. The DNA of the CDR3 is TGTGCCAGCAGCTTGGCCCAGCTAACCTTGAACACCGGGGAGCTGTTTTTT.

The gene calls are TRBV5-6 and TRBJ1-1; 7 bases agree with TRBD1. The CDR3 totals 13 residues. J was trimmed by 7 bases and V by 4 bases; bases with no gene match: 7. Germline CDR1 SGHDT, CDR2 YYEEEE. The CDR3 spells CASSTRDSYEAFF. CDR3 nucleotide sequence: TGTGCCAGCAGCACCCGGGACAGTTATGAAGCTTTCTTT.

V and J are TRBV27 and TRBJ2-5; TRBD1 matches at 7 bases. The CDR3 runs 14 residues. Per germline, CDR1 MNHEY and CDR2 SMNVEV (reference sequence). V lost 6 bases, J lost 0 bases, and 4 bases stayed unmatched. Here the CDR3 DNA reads TGTGCCAGCAGCCCGACAGGGAACCAAGAGACCCAGTACTTC. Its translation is CASSPTGNQETQYF.

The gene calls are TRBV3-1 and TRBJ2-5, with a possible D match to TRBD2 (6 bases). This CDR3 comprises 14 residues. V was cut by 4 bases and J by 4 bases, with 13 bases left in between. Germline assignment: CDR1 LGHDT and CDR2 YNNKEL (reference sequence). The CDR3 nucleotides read TGTGCCAGCAGCCCACTAGCTGGGGCAGAGACCCAGTACTTC. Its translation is CASSPLAGAETQYF.

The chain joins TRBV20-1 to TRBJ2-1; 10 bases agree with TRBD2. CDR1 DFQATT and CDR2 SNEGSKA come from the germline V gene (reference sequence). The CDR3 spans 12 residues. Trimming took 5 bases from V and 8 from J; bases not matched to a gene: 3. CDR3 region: CSALAGADEQFF. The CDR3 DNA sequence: TGCAGTGCTCTAGCGGGAGCGGATGAGCAGTTCTTC.

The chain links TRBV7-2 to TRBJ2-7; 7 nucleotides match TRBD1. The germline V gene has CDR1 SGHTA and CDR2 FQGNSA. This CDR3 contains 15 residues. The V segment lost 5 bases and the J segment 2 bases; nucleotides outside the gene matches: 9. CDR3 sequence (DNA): TGTGCCAGCAGCCCCGCCCGGACAGGCCCCTACGAGCAGTACTTC. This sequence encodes CASSPARTGPYEQYF. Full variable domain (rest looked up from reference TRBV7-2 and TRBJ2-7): GAGVSQSPSNKVTEKGKDVELRCDPISGHTALYWYRQSLGQGLEFLIYFQGNSAPDKSGLPSDRFSAERTGGSVSTLTIQRTQQEDSAVYLCASSPARTGPYEQYFGPGTRLTVT.

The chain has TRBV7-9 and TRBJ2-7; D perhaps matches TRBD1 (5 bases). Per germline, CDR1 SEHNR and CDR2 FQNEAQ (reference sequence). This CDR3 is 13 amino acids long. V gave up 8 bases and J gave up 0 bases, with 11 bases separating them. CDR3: CASGPDSSYEQYF. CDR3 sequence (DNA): TGTGCCAGCGGGCCCGACAGCTCCTACGAGCAGTACTTC.

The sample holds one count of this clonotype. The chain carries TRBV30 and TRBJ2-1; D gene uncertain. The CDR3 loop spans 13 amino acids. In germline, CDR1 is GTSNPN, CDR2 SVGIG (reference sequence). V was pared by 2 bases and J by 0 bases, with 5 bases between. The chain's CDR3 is CAWSLDSYNEQFF. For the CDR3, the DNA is TGTGCCTGGAGTCTTGACTCCTACAATGAGCAGTTCTTC.

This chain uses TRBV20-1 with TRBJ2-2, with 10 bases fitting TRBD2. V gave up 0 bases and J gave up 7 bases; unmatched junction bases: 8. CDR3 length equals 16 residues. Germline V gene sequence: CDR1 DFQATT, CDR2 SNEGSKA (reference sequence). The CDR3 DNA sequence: TGCAGTGCTAGAGAAAGGCGACTAGCGGGCGACGGGGAGCTGTTTTTT. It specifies CSARERRLAGDGELFF.